This TCR beta chain was found in a study of blood T cell repertoires in COVID-19. The repertoire was sequenced with immunoSEQ multiplex PCR; TCRdb's copy has only in-frame clones and lacks some. The repertoire holds approximately 69,000 clones, with about 86% as singletons. The CDR3 consists of 14 residues. CDR1 is SGHNT and CDR2 is YYREEE in the germline V gene (reference sequence). Trimming shortened V by 0 bases and J by 1 base, and 6 bases separated the two germline ends. Sequences were obtained from peripheral blood. This receptor was taken from a human donor in a cohort sampled during active COVID-19. V and J are TRBV5-4 and TRBJ2-3; no definite D call. CDR3 sequence reads: CASSLGRGTDTQYF. In DNA form, the CDR3 reads TGTGCCAGCAGCTTGGGTCGGGGCACAGATACGCAGTATTTT.